This TCR beta chain was identified during a study of T cells after yellow fever vaccination. This CDR3 is 13 amino acids long. Trimming cost V 0 bases and J 7 bases, with 10 bases left between them. Per germline, CDR1 WNHNN and CDR2 SYGVQD (reference sequence). TCRdb processed the 5' RACE reads anew with MiXCR; each CDR3 protein has one entry. Seen here are 110,000 to 150,000 distinct CDR3 sequences, just over 6.5% observed once, and the top ten hold more than 0.55%. The sequencing here drew on CD4+ T cells sorted from PBMCs, taken 10 days after the yellow fever booster vaccination. V usage is TRBV10-1 and J usage is TRBJ2-7, with D possibly being TRBD2 (5 bases). This receptor was identified in a young man who received the YFV17D yellow fever vaccine. CDR3 coding DNA: TGCGCCAGCAGTGAGTCTCGGGGTTGGGAGCAGTACTTC. Translating gives CASSESRGWEQYF.